This T cell receptor (beta chain) appears in the sequencing data of a study of blood T cell repertoires in COVID-19. About the research overall: Spain, Italy and the United States supplied samples that represented acute and convalescent COVID-19. Nucleic acid was either cDNA or gDNA, and it came from T cells, B-cell-depleted T cells, or PBMCs.

The ends were cut back, 5 bases at V and 5 bases at J, with 15 bases in the middle. The CDR3 sequence is 13 residues long. Germline-derived CDR1 and CDR2 are GTSNPN and SVGIG (reference sequence). Original handling: The assay estimated nucleated cells by amplifying reference gene primers. The table came from immunoSEQ multiplex PCR; TCRdb's copy has only in-frame clones and leaves some out. V and J calls and clone size come straight from that table; D and trimming were deduced from the DNA. The sample includes approximately 35,000 clones, about 80% of them seen just once. Material for sequencing was peripheral blood. The chain employs TRBV30 and TRBJ1-1; D might be TRBD1 (5 bases). The sequence came from a man at least 80 years old with acute or convalescent COVID-19. Here the CDR3 reads CAWGGLPGTEAFF. CDR3 DNA sequence: TGTGCCTGGGGGGGACTCCCGGGGACTGAAGCTTTCTTT.